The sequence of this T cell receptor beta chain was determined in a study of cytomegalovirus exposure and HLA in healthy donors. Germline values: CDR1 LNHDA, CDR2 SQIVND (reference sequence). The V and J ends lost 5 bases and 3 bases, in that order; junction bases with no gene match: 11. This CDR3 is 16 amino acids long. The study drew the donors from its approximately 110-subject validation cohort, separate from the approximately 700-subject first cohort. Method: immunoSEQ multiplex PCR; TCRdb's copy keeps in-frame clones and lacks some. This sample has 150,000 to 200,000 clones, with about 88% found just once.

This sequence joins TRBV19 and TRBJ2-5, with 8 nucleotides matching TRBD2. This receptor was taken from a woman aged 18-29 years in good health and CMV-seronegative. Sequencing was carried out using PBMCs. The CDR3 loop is CASSPPFGAGEETQYF. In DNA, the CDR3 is TGTGCCAGTAGTCCCCCTTTCGGAGCGGGGGAAGAGACCCAGTACTTC.